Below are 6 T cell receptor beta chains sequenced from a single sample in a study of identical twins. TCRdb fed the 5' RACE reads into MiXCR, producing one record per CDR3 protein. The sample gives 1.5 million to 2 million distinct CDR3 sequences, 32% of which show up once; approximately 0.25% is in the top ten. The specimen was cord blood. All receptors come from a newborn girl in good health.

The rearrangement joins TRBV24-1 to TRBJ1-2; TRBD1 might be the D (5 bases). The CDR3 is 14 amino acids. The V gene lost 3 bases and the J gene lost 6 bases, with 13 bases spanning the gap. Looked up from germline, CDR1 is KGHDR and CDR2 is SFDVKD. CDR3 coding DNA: TGTGCCACCAGTGATCCGGGGAGGGACCATGGCTACACCTTC. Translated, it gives CATSDPGRDHGYTF.

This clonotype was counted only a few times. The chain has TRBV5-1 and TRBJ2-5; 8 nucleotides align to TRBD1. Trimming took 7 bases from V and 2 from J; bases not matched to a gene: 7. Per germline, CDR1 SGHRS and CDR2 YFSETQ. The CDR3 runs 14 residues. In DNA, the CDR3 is TGCGCCAGCCGTGTGGGGACAGGTCAAGAGACCCAGTACTTC. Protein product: CASRVGTGQETQYF.

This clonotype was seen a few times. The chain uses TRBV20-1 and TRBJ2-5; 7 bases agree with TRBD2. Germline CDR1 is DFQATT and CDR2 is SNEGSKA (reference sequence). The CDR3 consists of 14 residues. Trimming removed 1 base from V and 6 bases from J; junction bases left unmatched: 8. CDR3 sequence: CSARGTRVTKTQYF. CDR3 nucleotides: TGCAGTGCTAGAGGGACTAGAGTTACGAAGACCCAGTACTTC.

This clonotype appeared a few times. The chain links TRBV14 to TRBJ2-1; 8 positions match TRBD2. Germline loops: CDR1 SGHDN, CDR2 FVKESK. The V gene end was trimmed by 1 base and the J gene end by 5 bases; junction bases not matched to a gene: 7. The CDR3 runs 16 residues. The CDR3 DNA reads TGTGCCAGCAGCCAAGGACCGGGAGGGCCCCACAATGAGCAGTTCTTC. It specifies CASSQGPGGPHNEQFF.

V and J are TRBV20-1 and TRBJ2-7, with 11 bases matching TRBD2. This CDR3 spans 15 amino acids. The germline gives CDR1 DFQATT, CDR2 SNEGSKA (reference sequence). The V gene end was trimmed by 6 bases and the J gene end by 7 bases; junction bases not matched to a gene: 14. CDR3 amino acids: CSARPPGLADNEQYF. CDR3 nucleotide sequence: TGCAGTGCGAGACCTCCGGGACTAGCGGACAATGAGCAGTACTTC.

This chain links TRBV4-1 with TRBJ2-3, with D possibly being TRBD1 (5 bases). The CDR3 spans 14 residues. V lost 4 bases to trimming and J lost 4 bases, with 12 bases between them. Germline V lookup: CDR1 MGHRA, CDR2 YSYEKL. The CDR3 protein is CASSRFQGADTQYF. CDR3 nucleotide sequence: TGCGCCAGCAGCCGATTTCAGGGCGCAGATACGCAGTATTTT.